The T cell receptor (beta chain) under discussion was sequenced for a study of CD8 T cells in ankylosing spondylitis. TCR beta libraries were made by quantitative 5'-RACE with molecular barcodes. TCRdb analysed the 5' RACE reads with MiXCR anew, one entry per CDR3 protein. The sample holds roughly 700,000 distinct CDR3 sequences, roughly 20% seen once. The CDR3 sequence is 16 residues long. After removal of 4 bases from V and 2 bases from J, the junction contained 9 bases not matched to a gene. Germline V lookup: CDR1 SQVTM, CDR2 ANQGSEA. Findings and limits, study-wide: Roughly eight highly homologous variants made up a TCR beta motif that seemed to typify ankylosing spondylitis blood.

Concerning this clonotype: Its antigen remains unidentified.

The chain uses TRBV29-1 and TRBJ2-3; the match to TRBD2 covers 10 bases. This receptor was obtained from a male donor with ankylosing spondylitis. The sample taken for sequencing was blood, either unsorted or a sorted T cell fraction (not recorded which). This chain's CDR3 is CSVVRIAGGSTDTQYF. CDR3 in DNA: TGCAGCGTTGTTCGCATAGCGGGGGGTTCCACAGATACGCAGTATTTT.